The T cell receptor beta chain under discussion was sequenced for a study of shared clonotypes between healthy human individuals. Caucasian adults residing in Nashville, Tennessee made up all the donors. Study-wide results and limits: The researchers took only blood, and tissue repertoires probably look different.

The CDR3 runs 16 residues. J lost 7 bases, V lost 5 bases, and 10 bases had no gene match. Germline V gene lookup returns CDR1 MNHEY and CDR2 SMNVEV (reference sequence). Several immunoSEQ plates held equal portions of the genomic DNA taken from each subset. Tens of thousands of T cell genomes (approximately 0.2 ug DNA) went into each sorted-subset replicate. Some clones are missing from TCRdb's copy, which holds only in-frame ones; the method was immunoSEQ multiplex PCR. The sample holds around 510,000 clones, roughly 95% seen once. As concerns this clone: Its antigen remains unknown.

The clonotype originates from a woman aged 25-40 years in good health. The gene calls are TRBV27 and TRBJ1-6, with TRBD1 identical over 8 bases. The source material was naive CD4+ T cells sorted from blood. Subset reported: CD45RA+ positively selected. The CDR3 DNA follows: TGTGCCAGCAGTCCGACACGGGGACAGGAGAATTCACCCCTCCACTTT. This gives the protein CASSPTRGQENSPLHF.